The 22 T cell receptor beta chains in this list originate from one sample, sequenced in a study of OX40 agonist ivuxolimab in advanced cancers. Using immunoSEQ multiplex PCR, the repertoire was profiled, and TCRdb retains in-frame clones only, with some absent. Here the sample spans 55,000 to 70,000 clones, about 87% being singletons. The sample here was CD4+ or CD8+ T cells sorted from blood, taken in a trial of the OX40 agonist ivuxolimab. All receptors derive from an adult with an advanced solid tumor such as melanoma, head and neck, liver or kidney cancer.

The CDR3 reads CASSPRVAKNIQYF. As DNA, the CDR3 is TGTGCCAGCAGCCCGAGGGTTGCCAAAAACATTCAGTACTTC. The gene calls are TRBV7-9 and TRBJ2-4, with D possibly matching TRBD2 (5 bases). The germline gives CDR1 SEHNR, CDR2 FQNEAQ (reference sequence). Trimming shortened V by 5 bases and J by 1 base, and 9 bases separated the two germline ends. The CDR3 runs 14 residues.

This chain joins TRBV4-2 and TRBJ2-3; TRBD2 agrees at 10 bases. The CDR3 runs to 15 residues. Germline V gene data show CDR1 as LGHNA and CDR2 as YNFKEQ. V trimming: 4 bases; J trimming: 4 bases; junction bases outside the gene matches: 5. In nucleotides, the CDR3 is TGTGCCAGCAGCCTAGCGGGAGGAGAGGCAGATACGCAGTATTTT. As protein: CASSLAGGEADTQYF.

This clone was recorded only once. V usage is TRBV19 and J usage is TRBJ1-1, with D uncertain. The CDR3 is 15 amino acids. CDR1 is LNHDA, CDR2 SQIVND, per germline (reference sequence). V dropped 3 bases and J dropped 6 bases, with 17 bases sitting between them. CDR3 sequence reads: CASSITRLGRSEAFF. The CDR3 DNA reads as TGTGCCAGTAGTATTACGCGTTTAGGGCGCTCTGAAGCTTTCTTT. Drawing the rest from reference TRBV19 and TRBJ1-1, the complete variable domain is DGGITQSPKYLFRKEGQNVTLSCEQNLNHDAMYWYRQDPGQGLRLIYYSQIVNDFQKGDIAEGYSVSREKKESFPLTVTSAQKNPTAFYLCASSITRLGRSEAFFGQGTRLTVV.

The chain combines TRBV23-1 with TRBJ1-5; 9 nucleotides line up with TRBD1. TRBV23-1 counts as an open reading frame of uncertain function. The CDR3 loop spans 15 amino acids. V lost 3 bases, J lost 4 bases, and 4 bases stayed unmatched. The CDR3 nucleotides are TGCGCCAGCAGTCATCGGGACAGGGCGAATCAGCCCCAGCATTTT. Protein sequence: CASSHRDRANQPQHF.

The CDR3 DNA follows: TGTGCCAGCAGCTTAGATACCGCTGACTACAATGAGCAGTTCTTC. Protein product: CASSLDTADYNEQFF. J is TRBJ2-1 and V is TRBV11-2; D remains ambiguous. Between the trimmed V and J ends, which lost 0 bases and 3 bases, there was a span of 9 bases. CDR1 and CDR2 (germline): SGHAT, FQNNGV. This CDR3 is 15 amino acids long.

The chain joins TRBV29-1 to TRBJ2-3; 7 nucleotides line up with TRBD2. CDR3 length: 15 amino acids. V shed 7 bases, J shed 3 bases, and the junction held 13 bases outside the gene matches. The germline V gene encodes CDR1 SQVTM and CDR2 ANQGSEA. The CDR3 DNA sequence: TGCAGCGGTAACCTAGCGGAGGAGGGAACAGATACGCAGTATTTT. Its protein product is CSGNLAEEGTDTQYF.

The V call is TRBV19, the J call TRBJ2-2; D unclear. The germline CDR1 and CDR2 sequences are LNHDA and SQIVND (reference sequence). Trimming left V 0 bases short and J 5 bases short, with 7 bases between. The CDR3 contains 14 residues. DNA for the CDR3: TGTGCCAGTAGTATAGATCGGCCGACCGGGGAGCTGTTTTTT. This translates into CASSIDRPTGELFF.

The rearrangement joins TRBV5-8 to TRBJ2-1, with 8 nucleotides matching TRBD1. The germline V gene has CDR1 SGHTS and CDR2 YDEGEE. The V and J ends lost 3 bases and 8 bases, in that order; junction bases with no gene match: 7. This CDR3 is built from 14 residues. CDR3 in DNA: TGTGCCAGCAGCTCGGGACAGGCGTTACATGAGCAGTTCTTC. Protein sequence: CASSSGQALHEQFF.

This rearrangement joins TRBV28 to TRBJ1-4; possible D gene TRBD1, 5 bases. Trimming removed 4 bases from V and 3 bases from J, with 9 bases in between. The CDR3 covers 14 residues. CDR1 and CDR2 (germline): MDHEN, SYDVKM. The CDR3 protein is CASSSAGANEKLFF. In DNA, the CDR3 is TGTGCCAGCAGTTCAGCGGGGGCTAATGAAAAACTGTTTTTT. Full variable domain (missing parts from reference TRBV28 and TRBJ1-4): DVKVTQSSRYLVKRTGEKVFLECVQDMDHENMFWYRQDPGLGLRLIYFSYDVKMKEKGDIPEGYSVSREKKERFSLILESASTNQTSMYLCASSSAGANEKLFFGSGTQLSVL.

The chain carries TRBV5-5 and TRBJ2-5; a weak D match, TRBD1 (6 bases). Germline values: CDR1 SGHKS, CDR2 YYEKEE (reference sequence). This CDR3 contains 15 residues. V lost 4 bases, J lost 9 bases, and 22 bases lay in between. CDR3 nucleotides: TGTGCCAGCAGCGGTGAGACGACAGGCTGGGTGGCCCAGTACTTC. It encodes CASSGETTGWVAQYF.

Only a few counts were recorded for this clone. V is TRBV14 and J is TRBJ2-2, with 8 bases aligning to TRBD2. The ends lost 2 bases at V and 7 bases at J; junction bases unmatched: 12. CDR1 and CDR2 (germline): SGHDN, FVKESK. This CDR3 is built from 17 residues. CDR3 in amino acids: CASSQSILAGGNGELFF. The CDR3 DNA is TGTGCCAGCAGCCAATCGATCCTAGCGGGTGGGAACGGGGAGCTGTTTTTT.

The V call is TRBV5-4, the J call TRBJ2-7; 9 bases are shared with TRBD2. Germline-derived CDR1 and CDR2 are SGHNT and YYREEE (reference sequence). Trimming at V came to 1 base and at J to 0 bases, leaving 5 bases not matched to a gene. CDR3 length equals 16 residues. The CDR3 DNA follows: TGTGCCAGCAGCTTGTGGCGGGGGGGTCTCTCCTACGAGCAGTACTTC. Encoded protein: CASSLWRGGLSYEQYF.

This chain joins TRBV5-1 and TRBJ2-5; either TRBD1 or TRBD2 may supply D (5 bases each). The germline V and J ends were trimmed by 3 bases and 5 bases, with 17 bases remaining between them. Germline V gene data show CDR1 as SGHRS and CDR2 as YFSETQ. The CDR3 totals 15 residues. The CDR3 sequence: CASSSLEGRVETQYF. The CDR3 DNA follows: TGCGCCAGCAGCTCGCTTGAGGGGCGCGTGGAGACCCAGTACTTC.

This clone was seen a handful of times. The V call is TRBV2, the J call TRBJ1-2; D may be TRBD1 (5 bases). Germline-derived CDR1 and CDR2 are SNHLY and FYNNEI. The CDR3 loop spans 16 amino acids. V lost 1 base to trimming and J lost 8 bases, with 20 bases between them. DNA of the CDR3: TGTGCCAGCAGTGAAGAGTATTGGGGCGGAAATGGGGGCTACACCTTC. Its protein is CASSEEYWGGNGGYTF. The full variable domain, completed using reference TRBV2 and TRBJ1-2, is EPEVTQTPSHQVTQMGQEVILRCVPISNHLYFYWYRQILGQKVEFLVSFYNNEISEKSEIFDDQFSVERPDGSNFTLKIRSTKLEDSAMYFCASSEEYWGGNGGYTFGSGTRLTVV.

The CDR3 loop is CASSPLPGSTEAFF. CDR3 DNA sequence: TGTGCCAGCAGCCCCCTGCCGGGGAGCACTGAAGCTTTCTTT. J is TRBJ1-1 and V is TRBV11-3; D remains ambiguous. The CDR3 runs to 14 residues. Germline V lookup: CDR1 SGHNT, CDR2 YENEEA. Between the trimmed V and J ends, which lost 5 bases and 4 bases, there was a span of 14 bases.

The rearrangement uses TRBV28 and TRBJ2-5; D possibly uses TRBD1 or TRBD2 (6 bases each). The V gene lost 10 bases and the J gene lost 4 bases, with 19 bases spanning the gap. The CDR3 length is 14 residues. Germline V gives CDR1 MDHEN, CDR2 SYDVKM. CDR3 in DNA: TGTGCCATCGGTGCTCCCGGGGGCAGAGAGACCCAGTACTTC. It encodes CAIGAPGGRETQYF.

The gene calls are TRBV18 and TRBJ1-5, with TRBD1 matching over 11 bases. The CDR3 runs to 17 residues. The V segment lost 3 bases and the J segment 0 bases; nucleotides outside the gene matches: 4. The germline gives CDR1 KGHSH, CDR2 LQKENI. The CDR3 sequence: CASSPGQGGYSNQPQHF. As DNA, the CDR3 is TGTGCCAGCTCACCGGGACAGGGGGGATATAGCAATCAGCCCCAGCATTTT.

This clone showed up just once. This chain joins TRBV5-5 and TRBJ2-7; possible D gene TRBD1, 5 bases. CDR1 is SGHKS and CDR2 is YYEKEE in the germline V gene (reference sequence). V shed 4 bases and J shed 4 bases, with 18 bases lying between them. This CDR3 comprises 15 residues. In DNA form, the CDR3 reads TGTGCCAGCAGCAAGGACACCGCACTCATATACGAGCAGTACTTC. This gives the protein CASSKDTALIYEQYF.

The chain has TRBV27 and TRBJ2-7, with TRBD1 as a possible D gene (5 bases). Trimming took 6 bases from V and 5 from J, leaving 17 bases between them. Germline values: CDR1 MNHEY, CDR2 SMNVEV (reference sequence). The CDR3 runs 14 residues. The CDR3 DNA follows: TGTGCCAGCAGCTATGGCCAGGGTGGGAACGAGCAGTACTTC. Encoded protein: CASSYGQGGNEQYF.

The V and J genes are TRBV14 and TRBJ2-1, with a tentative D call TRBD2 (5 bases). The CDR3 is 15 amino acids. V lost 4 bases and J lost 2, with 12 bases in between. CDR1 is SGHDN and CDR2 is FVKESK in the germline V gene. Here the CDR3 reads CASSPDSGAYNEQFF. In DNA form, the CDR3 reads TGTGCCAGCAGCCCCGACTCCGGGGCCTACAATGAGCAGTTCTTC.

This clone was picked up one time. The V gene is TRBV29-1, the J gene TRBJ1-1; D gene uncertain. V was clipped by 5 bases and J by 0 bases, with 13 bases between them. The germline gives CDR1 SQVTM, CDR2 ANQGSEA. The CDR3 extends over 14 amino acids. CDR3 DNA sequence: TGCAGCGTTCCCTGGACGGCTATGAACACTGAAGCTTTCTTT. Encoded protein: CSVPWTAMNTEAFF.

This clone was observed a single time. The rearrangement links TRBV13 to TRBJ2-1; D ambiguous. V was clipped by 4 bases and J by 3 bases, with 13 bases between them. This CDR3 spans 15 amino acids. Germline-derived CDR1 and CDR2 are PRHDT and FYEKMQ (reference sequence). The CDR3 DNA sequence: TGTGCCAGCAGCTCTTCGAGTTACCTCTACAATGAGCAGTTCTTC. This translates into CASSSSSYLYNEQFF.